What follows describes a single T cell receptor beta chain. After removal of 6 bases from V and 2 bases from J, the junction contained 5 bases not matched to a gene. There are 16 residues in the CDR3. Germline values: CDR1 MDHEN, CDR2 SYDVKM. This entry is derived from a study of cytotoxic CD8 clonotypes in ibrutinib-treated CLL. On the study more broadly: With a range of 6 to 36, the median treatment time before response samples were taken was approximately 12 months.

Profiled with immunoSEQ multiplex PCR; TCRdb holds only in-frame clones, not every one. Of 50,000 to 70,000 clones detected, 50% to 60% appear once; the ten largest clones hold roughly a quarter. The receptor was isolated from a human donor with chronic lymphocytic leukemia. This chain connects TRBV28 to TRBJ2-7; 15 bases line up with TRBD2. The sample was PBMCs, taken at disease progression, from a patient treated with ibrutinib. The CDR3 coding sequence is TGTGCCAGCAGATCCGGGACTAGCGGGGGGACCTACGAGCAGTACTTC. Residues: CASRSGTSGGTYEQYF.